This T cell receptor (beta chain) was sequenced during a study of shared clonotypes between healthy human individuals. Broader study findings: Memory subsets generally showed lower estimated richness than naive subsets.

This clone has more than one count but fewer than ten. The antigen remains unidentified. The donors were all Caucasian adults (living in Nashville, Tennessee). The CDR3 runs 12 residues. Germline-derived CDR1 and CDR2 are MGHRA and YSYEKL. V lost 0 bases to trimming and J lost 5 bases, with 5 bases between them. Sequencing used immunoSEQ multiplex PCR; TCRdb keeps in-frame clones, though not all of them. The sample has some 500,000 clones, 90% to 97% seen once; the top ten hold 0.06%. This clonotype was obtained from a woman aged 30 to 39 in good health. The chain employs TRBV4-1 and TRBJ2-7; no firm D call. The sequenced material came from naive CD4+ T cells sorted from blood. As to subset: CD45RA+ positively selected. The CDR3 spells CASSQDWNEQYF. Here the CDR3 DNA reads TGCGCCAGCAGCCAAGATTGGAACGAGCAGTACTTC.